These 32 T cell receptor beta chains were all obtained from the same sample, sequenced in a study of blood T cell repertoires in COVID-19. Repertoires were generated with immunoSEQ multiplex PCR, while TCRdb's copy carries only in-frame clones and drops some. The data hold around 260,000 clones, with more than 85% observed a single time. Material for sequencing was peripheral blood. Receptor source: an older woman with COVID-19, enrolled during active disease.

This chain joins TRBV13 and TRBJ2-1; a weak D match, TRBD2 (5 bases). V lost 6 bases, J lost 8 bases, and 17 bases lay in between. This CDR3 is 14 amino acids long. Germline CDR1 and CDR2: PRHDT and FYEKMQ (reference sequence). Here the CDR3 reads CASRGLASADEQFF. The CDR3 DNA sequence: TGTGCCAGCAGAGGGCTAGCATCTGCCGATGAGCAGTTCTTC.

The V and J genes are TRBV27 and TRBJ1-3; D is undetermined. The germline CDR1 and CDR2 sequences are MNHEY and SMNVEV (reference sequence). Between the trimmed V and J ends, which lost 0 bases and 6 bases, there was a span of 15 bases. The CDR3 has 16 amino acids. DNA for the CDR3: TGTGCCAGCAGTTTATCGTACCCAGGTTTGGTAAACACCATATATTTT. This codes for CASSLSYPGLVNTIYF.

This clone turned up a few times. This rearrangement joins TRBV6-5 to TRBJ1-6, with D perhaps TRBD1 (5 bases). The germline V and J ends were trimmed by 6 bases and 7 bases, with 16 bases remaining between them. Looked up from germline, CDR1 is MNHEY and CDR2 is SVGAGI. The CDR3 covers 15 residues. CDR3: CASSPRGLRNSPLHF. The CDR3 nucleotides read TGTGCCAGCAGCCCAAGGGGACTGAGGAATTCACCCCTCCACTTT.

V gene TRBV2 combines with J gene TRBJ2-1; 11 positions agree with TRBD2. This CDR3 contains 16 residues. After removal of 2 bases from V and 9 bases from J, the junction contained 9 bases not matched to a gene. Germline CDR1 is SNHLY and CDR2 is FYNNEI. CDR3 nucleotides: TGTGCCAGCAGTGAATCGCGACTAGCGGGGCGAGGTGAGCAGTTCTTC. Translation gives CASSESRLAGRGEQFF. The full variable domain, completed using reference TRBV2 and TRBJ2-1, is EPEVTQTPSHQVTQMGQEVILRCVPISNHLYFYWYRQILGQKVEFLVSFYNNEISEKSEIFDDQFSVERPDGSNFTLKIRSTKLEDSAMYFCASSESRLAGRGEQFFGPGTRLTVL.

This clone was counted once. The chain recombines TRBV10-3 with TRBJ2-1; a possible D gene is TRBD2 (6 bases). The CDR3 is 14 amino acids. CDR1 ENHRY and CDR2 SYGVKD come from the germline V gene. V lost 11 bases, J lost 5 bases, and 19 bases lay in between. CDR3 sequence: CASGGASFHNEQFF. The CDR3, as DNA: TGTGCCTCCGGCGGGGCTAGCTTCCACAATGAGCAGTTCTTC.

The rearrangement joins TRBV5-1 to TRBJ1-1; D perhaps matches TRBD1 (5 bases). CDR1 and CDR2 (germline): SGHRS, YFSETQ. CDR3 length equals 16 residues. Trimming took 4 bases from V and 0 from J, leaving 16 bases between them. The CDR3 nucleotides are TGCGCCAGCAGCCCCCTAGGGGCTACTATGAACACTGAAGCTTTCTTT. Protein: CASSPLGATMNTEAFF.

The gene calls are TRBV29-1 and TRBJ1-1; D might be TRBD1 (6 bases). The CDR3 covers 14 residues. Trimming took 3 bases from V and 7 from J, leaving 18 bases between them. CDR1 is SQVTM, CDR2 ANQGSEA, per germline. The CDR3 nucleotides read TGCAGCGTTGAGAAGGGGGGGGGCAGGGTTGAAGCTTTCTTT. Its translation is CSVEKGGGRVEAFF.

The CDR3 nucleotides are TGTGCCAGTCGACGTACGGGGGGACAGGGCTATGGCTACACCTTC. Its translation is CASRRTGGQGYGYTF. This chain links TRBV19 with TRBJ1-2, with 9 bases aligning to TRBD1. The germline gives CDR1 LNHDA, CDR2 SQIVND (reference sequence). This CDR3 spans 15 amino acids. Trimming at V came to 8 bases and at J to 4 bases, leaving 11 bases not matched to a gene.

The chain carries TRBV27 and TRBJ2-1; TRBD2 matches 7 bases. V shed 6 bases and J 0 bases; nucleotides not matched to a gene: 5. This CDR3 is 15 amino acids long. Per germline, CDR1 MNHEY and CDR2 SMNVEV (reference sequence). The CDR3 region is CASRPSGYSYNEQFF. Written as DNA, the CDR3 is TGTGCCAGCAGGCCTAGCGGTTACTCCTACAATGAGCAGTTCTTC.

The CDR3 nucleotides read TGTGCCACCAGTGATGCGGTGGGGGGGGCCAAAAACATTCAGTACTTC. This codes for CATSDAVGGAKNIQYF. The chain carries TRBV24-1 and TRBJ2-4; the match to TRBD2 covers 7 bases. The germline V gene encodes CDR1 KGHDR and CDR2 SFDVKD. V lost 3 bases and J lost 1; bases outside the gene matches: 5. This CDR3 spans 16 amino acids.

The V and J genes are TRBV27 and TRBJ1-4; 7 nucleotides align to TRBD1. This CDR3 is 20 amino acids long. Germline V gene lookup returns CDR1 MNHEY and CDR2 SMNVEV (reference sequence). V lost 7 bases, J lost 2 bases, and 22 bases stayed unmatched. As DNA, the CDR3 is TGTGCCAGCACGAAAAGAGCCCCGCTAGGTCTGGGACAGACTAATGAAAAACTGTTTTTT. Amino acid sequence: CASTKRAPLGLGQTNEKLFF.

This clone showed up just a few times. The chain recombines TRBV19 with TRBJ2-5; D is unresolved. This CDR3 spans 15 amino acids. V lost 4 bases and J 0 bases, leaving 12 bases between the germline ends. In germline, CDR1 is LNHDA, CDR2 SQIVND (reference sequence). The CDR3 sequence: CASSKTMLDQETQYF. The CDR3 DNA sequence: TGTGCCAGTAGTAAGACAATGCTTGACCAAGAGACCCAGTACTTC.

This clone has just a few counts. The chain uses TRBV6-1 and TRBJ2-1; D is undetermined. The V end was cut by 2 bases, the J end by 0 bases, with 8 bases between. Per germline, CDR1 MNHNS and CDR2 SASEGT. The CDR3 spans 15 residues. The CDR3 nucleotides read TGTGCCAGCAGTGAATTGCAGAACTCCTACAATGAGCAGTTCTTC. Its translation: CASSELQNSYNEQFF.

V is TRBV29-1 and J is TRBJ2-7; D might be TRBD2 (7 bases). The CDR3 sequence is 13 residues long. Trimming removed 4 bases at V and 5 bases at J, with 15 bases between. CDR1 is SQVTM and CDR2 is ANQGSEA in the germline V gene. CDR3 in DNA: TGCAGCGTTGGTGGGGGGGGGCGGGACGAGCAGTACTTC. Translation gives CSVGGGGRDEQYF.

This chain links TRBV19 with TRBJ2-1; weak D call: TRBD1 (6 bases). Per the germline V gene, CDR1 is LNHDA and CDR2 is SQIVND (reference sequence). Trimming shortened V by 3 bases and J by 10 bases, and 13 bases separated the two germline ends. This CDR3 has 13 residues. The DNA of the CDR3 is TGTGCCAGTAGTATCCTGGGGGCAGTGGAGCAGTTCTTC. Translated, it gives CASSILGAVEQFF.

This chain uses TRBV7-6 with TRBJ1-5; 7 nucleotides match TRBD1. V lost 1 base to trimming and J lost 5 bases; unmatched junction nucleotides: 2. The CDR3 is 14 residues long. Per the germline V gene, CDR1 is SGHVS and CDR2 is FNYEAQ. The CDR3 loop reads CASSLGGGHQPQHF. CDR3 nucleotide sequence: TGTGCCAGCAGCTTAGGAGGGGGCCATCAGCCCCAGCATTTT. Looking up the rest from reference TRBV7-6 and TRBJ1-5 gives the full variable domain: GAGVSQSPRYKVTKRGQDVALRCDPISGHVSLYWYRQALGQGPEFLTYFNYEAQQDKSGLPNDRFSAERPEGSISTLTIQRTEQRDSAMYRCASSLGGGHQPQHFGDGTRLSIL.

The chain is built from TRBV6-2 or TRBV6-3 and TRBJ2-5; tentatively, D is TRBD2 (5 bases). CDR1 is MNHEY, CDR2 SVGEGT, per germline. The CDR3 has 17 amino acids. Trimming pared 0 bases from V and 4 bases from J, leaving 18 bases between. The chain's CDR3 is CASSYSRLERKGETQYF. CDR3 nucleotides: TGTGCCAGCAGTTACTCCCGACTCGAGCGGAAGGGAGAGACCCAGTACTTC.

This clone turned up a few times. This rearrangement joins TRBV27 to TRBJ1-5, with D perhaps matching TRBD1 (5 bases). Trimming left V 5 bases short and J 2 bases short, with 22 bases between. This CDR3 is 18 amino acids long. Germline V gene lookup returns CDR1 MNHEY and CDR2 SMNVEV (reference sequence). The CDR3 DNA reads TGTGCCAGCAGTCCCACTACCCGTGGGGGGGTTGGCAATCAGCCCCAGCATTTT. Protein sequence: CASSPTTRGGVGNQPQHF.

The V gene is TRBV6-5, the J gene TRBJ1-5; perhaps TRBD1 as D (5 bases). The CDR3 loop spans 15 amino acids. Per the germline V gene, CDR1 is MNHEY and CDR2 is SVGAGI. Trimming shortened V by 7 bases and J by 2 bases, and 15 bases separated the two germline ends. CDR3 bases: TGTGCCAGCACCGATGGGGGGAGCGGCAATCAGCCCCAGCATTTT. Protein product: CASTDGGSGNQPQHF.

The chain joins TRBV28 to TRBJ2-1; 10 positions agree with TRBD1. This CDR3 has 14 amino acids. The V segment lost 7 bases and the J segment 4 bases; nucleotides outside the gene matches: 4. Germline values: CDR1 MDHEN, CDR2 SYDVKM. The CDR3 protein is CASKVGQGYNEQFF. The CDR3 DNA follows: TGTGCCAGCAAAGTGGGACAGGGGTACAATGAGCAGTTCTTC.

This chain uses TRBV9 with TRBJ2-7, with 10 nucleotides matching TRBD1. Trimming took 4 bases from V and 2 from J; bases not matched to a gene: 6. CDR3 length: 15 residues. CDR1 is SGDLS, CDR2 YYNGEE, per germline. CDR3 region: CASSTQTGGPYEQYF. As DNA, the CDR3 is TGTGCCAGCAGCACCCAGACAGGGGGCCCCTACGAGCAGTACTTC.

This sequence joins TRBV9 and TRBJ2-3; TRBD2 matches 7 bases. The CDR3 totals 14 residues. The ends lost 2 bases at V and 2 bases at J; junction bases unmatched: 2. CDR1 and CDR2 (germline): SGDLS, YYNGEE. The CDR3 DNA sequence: TGTGCCAGCAGCGTCAGCGGGAACACAGATACGCAGTATTTT. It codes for CASSVSGNTDTQYF.

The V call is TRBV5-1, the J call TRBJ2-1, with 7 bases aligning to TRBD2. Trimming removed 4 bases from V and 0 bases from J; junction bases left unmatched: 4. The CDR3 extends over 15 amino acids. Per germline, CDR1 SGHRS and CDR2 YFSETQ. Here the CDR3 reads CASSTGLSSYNEQFF. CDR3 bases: TGCGCCAGCAGCACGGGACTAAGCTCCTACAATGAGCAGTTCTTC. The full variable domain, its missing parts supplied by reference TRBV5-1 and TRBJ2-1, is KAGVTQTPRYLIKTRGQQVTLSCSPISGHRSVSWYQQTPGQGLQFLFEYFSETQRNKGNFPGRFSGRQFSNSRSEMNVSTLELGDSALYLCASSTGLSSYNEQFFGPGTRLTVL.

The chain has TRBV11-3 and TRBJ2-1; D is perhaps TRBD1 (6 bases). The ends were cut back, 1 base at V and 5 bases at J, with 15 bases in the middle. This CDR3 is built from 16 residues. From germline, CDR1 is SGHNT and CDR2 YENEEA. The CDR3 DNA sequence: TGTGCCAGCAGCTTAGGGGGGCAACTAGGGCACAATGAGCAGTTCTTC. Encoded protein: CASSLGGQLGHNEQFF.

The CDR3 coding sequence is TGTGCCAGCAGCGTCCGGGTAGTCCCAGATACGCAGTATTTT. Translated: CASSVRVVPDTQYF. V usage is TRBV9 and J usage is TRBJ2-3; D unresolved. V lost 2 bases and J lost 4, with 11 bases in between. Germline V gene data show CDR1 as SGDLS and CDR2 as YYNGEE. The CDR3 has 14 residues.

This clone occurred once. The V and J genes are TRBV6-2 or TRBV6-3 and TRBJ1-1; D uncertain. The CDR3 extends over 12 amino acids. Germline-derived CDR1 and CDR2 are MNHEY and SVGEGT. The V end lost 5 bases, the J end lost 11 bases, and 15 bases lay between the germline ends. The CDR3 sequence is CASSHPERWAFF. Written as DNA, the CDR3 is TGTGCCAGCAGTCACCCGGAGCGCTGGGCTTTCTTT.

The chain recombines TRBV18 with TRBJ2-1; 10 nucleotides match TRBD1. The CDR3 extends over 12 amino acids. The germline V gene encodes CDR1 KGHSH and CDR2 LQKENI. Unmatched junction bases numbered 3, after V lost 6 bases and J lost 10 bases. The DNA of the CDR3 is TGTGCCAGCTCGGGGACAGGGGACGAGCAGTTCTTC. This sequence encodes CASSGTGDEQFF.

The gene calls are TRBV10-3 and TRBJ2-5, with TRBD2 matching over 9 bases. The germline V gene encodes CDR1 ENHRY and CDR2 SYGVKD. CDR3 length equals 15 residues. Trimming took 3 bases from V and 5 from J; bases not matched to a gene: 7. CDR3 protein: CAISDPREGLETQYF. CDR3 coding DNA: TGTGCCATCAGTGACCCGCGGGAGGGCCTGGAGACCCAGTACTTC.

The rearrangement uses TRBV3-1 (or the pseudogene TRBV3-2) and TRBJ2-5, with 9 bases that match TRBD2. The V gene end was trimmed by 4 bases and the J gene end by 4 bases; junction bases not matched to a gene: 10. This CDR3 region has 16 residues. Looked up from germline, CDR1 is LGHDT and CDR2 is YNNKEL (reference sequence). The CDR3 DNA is TGTGCCAGCAGCCCCCGGCGGGAGGGCCCTCGAGAGACCCAGTACTTC. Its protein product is CASSPRREGPRETQYF.

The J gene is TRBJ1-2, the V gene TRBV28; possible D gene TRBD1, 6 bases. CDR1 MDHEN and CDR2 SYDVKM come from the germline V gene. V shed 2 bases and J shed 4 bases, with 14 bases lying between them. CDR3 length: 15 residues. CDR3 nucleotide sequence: TGTGCCAGCAGTTTAAGGTCCGGGGGGGCCTATGGCTACACCTTC. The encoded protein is CASSLRSGGAYGYTF.

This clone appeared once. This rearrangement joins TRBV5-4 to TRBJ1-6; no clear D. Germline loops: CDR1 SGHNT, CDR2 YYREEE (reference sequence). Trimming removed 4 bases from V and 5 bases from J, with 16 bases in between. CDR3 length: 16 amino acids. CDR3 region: CASSLGSSPNNSPLHF. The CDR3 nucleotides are TGTGCCAGCAGCCTCGGGTCATCCCCAAATAATTCACCCCTCCACTTT.

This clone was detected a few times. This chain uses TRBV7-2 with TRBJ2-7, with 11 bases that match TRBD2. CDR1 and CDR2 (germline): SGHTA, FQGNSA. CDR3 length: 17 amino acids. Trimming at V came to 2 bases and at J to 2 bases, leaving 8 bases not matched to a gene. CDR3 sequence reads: CASSLPRTSGLAYEQYF. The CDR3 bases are TGTGCCAGCAGCTTACCGCGGACTAGCGGGCTGGCCTACGAGCAGTACTTC.